This is a list of T cell receptor beta chains from one sample in a study of T cell clusters in autoimmune cytopenias. Each CDR3 protein gets one entry in TCRdb, which reprocessed the multiplex PCR reads and gives no DNA. The table gives roughly 6,300 distinct CDR3 sequences; the top ten clones make up 20% to 25% of it. The sample was also reused in another study, on T cell repertoires in aging, cancer and after chemotherapy.

The source material was peripheral blood. The receptors come from a human donor in good health. The CDR3 runs from the conserved cysteine through the conserved F or W. Clone size, where shown, is once, few, many, or a class for clones that have expanded.

V	size	J	CDR3
TRBV6-5	.	TRBJ1-1	CASTPGGRKAFF
TRBV5-1	.	TRBJ2-5	CASKTGTDQETQYF
TRBV5-5	.	TRBJ1-4	CASSPEQGIGEKLFF
TRBV6-5	.	TRBJ2-5	CASIPWTGKSETQYF
TRBV18	.	TRBJ1-1	CASSPREPQRTEAFF
TRBV30	medium-sized	TRBJ2-3	CAWSQTDTQYF
TRBV11-2	.	TRBJ1-2	CASSARADSSYGYTF
TRBV29-1	medium-sized	TRBJ2-1	CSPRTGGNNEQFF
TRBV6-1	.	TRBJ1-5	CAISPGQGGQPQHF
TRBV5-4	.	TRBJ1-1	CASSLGGTGRGTEAFF
TRBV18	.	TRBJ2-5	CASSPLILAGGQETQYF
TRBV12-3/TRBV12-4	.	TRBJ2-7	CASSMTYEQYF
TRBV20-1	.	TRBJ2-7	CSASPTGGPYEQYF
TRBV6-1	.	TRBJ1-4	CASRRGGSEKLFF
TRBV30	medium-sized	TRBJ1-6	CACEGSVHSPLHF
TRBV27	.	TRBJ2-3	CASSVTPRGRATDTQYF
TRBV7-9	medium-sized	TRBJ2-2	CATPRVAGAVNTGELFF
TRBV30	medium-sized	TRBJ1-2	CAWSVDVSYTF
TRBV15	medium-sized	TRBJ2-5	CATSWTEQETQYF
TRBV5-6	medium-sized	TRBJ1-1	CASSLLMVRDTEAFF
TRBV10-1	.	TRBJ2-3	CASSDTSGSADTQYF
TRBV6-1	.	TRBJ2-5	CASSEIEGEGRETQYF
TRBV18	.	TRBJ1-3	CASSPWAELGNTIYF
TRBV6-4	medium-sized	TRBJ2-1	CASSDTGGQNEQFF
TRBV5-1	medium-sized	TRBJ2-7	CASSSSGLAAYEQYF
TRBV10-3	.	TRBJ2-7	CAISESPGSYEQYF
TRBV6-6	.	TRBJ1-1	CASSFSMNTEAFF
TRBV6-5	medium-sized	TRBJ2-2	CASSYTLDSINTGELFF
TRBV6-2/TRBV6-3	medium-sized	TRBJ2-1	CASSRGTMGNEQFF
TRBV13	.	TRBJ1-2	CASSQGHAGAMQGYTF
TRBV6-5	medium-sized	TRBJ2-7	CASKVSGGSSYEQYF
TRBV7-9	.	TRBJ2-2	CASSLSLGELFF
TRBV6-4	.	TRBJ2-2	CASSALAGDTGELFF
TRBV6-2/TRBV6-3	.	TRBJ1-5	CASSHRGASKPQHF
TRBV15	medium-sized	TRBJ1-3	CATSRDLVQSGNTIYF
TRBV30	medium-sized	TRBJ1-2	CAWSMGPGGYTF
TRBV29-1	medium-sized	TRBJ2-1	CSVEGRATSNYNEQFF
TRBV6-5	.	TRBJ1-4	CASARHGGSATNEKLFF
TRBV29-1	.	TRBJ1-5	CSVRDNHNQPQHF
TRBV30	medium-sized	TRBJ2-2	CAWQTGTSTGELFF